This TCR beta chain is from a study of T cell responses to AZD1222 COVID-19 vaccine. General study findings and limits: Among vaccine-associated CD4 TCRs, coverage spanned spike, with dominance at 160-218 and 743-854. Donor demographics were predominantly white British with a female majority; clonal diversity may be underestimated. Elevations in Spike-specific TCR breadth and depth followed administration of two AZD1222 doses.

V lost 2 bases and J 4 bases, leaving 18 bases between the germline ends. The CDR3 sequence is 16 residues long. CDR1 is GTSNPN and CDR2 is SVGIG in the germline V gene (reference sequence). Sequenced by immunoSEQ multiplex PCR; TCRdb stores in-frame clones only, minus some. The sample contains about 130,000 clones, approximately 83% of which appear only once. A note on this clone: No antigen is known for it.

The chain couples TRBV30 to TRBJ1-5, with a possible D match to TRBD1 (6 bases). This specimen consisted of peripheral blood, obtained on day 0 of AZD1222 vaccination. The origin of this receptor is an adult in good health. This CDR3 reads CAWSHSAGAGNQPQHF. As DNA, the CDR3 is TGTGCCTGGAGTCATTCGGCAGGGGCCGGGAATCAGCCCCAGCATTTT.